This entry concerns a single T cell receptor (beta chain). At one end, the junction sequence differs from germline, possibly due to a read error. In the study's own analysis: Nucleated cell counts were estimated from reference gene primer amplification. Here immunoSEQ multiplex PCR was the method, and the copy in TCRdb shows in-frame clones only, minus some. V, J and clone size derive from that table, while D and trimming were established from the DNA sequence. The data contain some 260,000 clones, about 90% of them singletons. In Seattle, patients joined the study during active infection and were tracked longitudinally. The CDR3 consists of 12 residues. The data belong to a study of blood T cell repertoires in COVID-19. At the level of the study: Sources were T cells, B-cell-depleted T cells, or PBMCs; the material itself was cDNA or gDNA.

The sequence came from a woman in her 70s with COVID-19, enrolled during active disease. The sample consisted of peripheral blood. This chain joins TRBV12-3 or TRBV12-4 and TRBJ2-7, with 10 bases aligning to TRBD2. CDR3 sequence (DNA): TGTGCCAGCAGCCTCATGAGCGGGAGGGCCAACTTC. Protein: CASSLMSGRANF.